The rows below give T cell receptor beta chains drawn from one sample of a study of T-cell memory formation after mild COVID-19. Using its own MiXCR run on the 5' RACE reads, TCRdb lists one record per CDR3 protein. The sample lists roughly 180,000 distinct CDR3 sequences; around 20% were seen once. Sample: PBMCs or a T cell subset sorted from them (not recorded which). The receptors originated from a young man who had mild COVID-19 (a few samples of this study predate the infection). Cell type and time point are not known. Each CDR3 is given with its conserved first and last residue. Each record gives: clone size, V gene, D gene, J gene, CDR3 protein, CDR3 DNA. The D gene is left open where the match is weak. Some rows mark clone size as missing; the rest say once, few, many or name a class of expanded clone.

few	TRBV7-2	.	TRBJ2-2	CASSLVGGTNTGELFF	TGTGCCAGCAGCTTAGTCGGGGGTACGAACACCGGGGAGCTGTTTTTT
.	TRBV4-3	.	TRBJ2-5	CASSQDPGSGETQYF	TGCGCCAGCAGCCAAGATCCCGGGTCGGGGGAGACCCAGTACTTC
.	TRBV5-1	.	TRBJ2-1	CASSRNRDASYNEQFF	TGCGCCAGCAGCCGAAACCGGGACGCCTCCTACAATGAGCAGTTCTTC
.	TRBV7-2	TRBD1	TRBJ1-5	CASSSRVDRNQPQHF	TGTGCCAGCAGCTCGAGGGTGGACAGGAATCAGCCCCAGCATTTT
.	TRBV14	.	TRBJ2-7	CASSQDPGVQSYEQYF	TGTGCCAGCAGCCAAGATCCGGGGGTACAGTCCTACGAGCAGTACTTC
.	TRBV12-3/TRBV12-4	.	TRBJ2-2	CASRPQSAGELFF	TGTGCCAGCAGGCCCCAGAGTGCCGGGGAGCTGTTTTTT
few	TRBV29-1	TRBD1	TRBJ1-1	CSVYTGGRTEAFF	TGCAGCGTCTACACAGGGGGAAGGACTGAAGCTTTCTTT
.	TRBV6-5	.	TRBJ1-2	CASSQDTNYGYTF	TGTGCCAGCAGCCAGGACACGAACTATGGCTACACCTTC
few	TRBV5-1	.	TRBJ2-1	CASSFQGWGNEQFF	TGCGCCAGCAGCTTTCAGGGTTGGGGCAATGAGCAGTTCTTC
.	TRBV6-2/TRBV6-3	.	TRBJ1-5	CASSFQGRQPQHF	TGTGCCAGCAGTTTTCAGGGCCGGCAGCCCCAGCATTTT